This TCR beta chain was captured in a study of blood T cell repertoires in COVID-19. About the study: The United States, Italy and Spain provided the acute and convalescent COVID-19 samples. From T cells, B-cell-depleted T cells, or PBMCs came the material, which was cDNA or gDNA.

Authors' data handling: Amplification of reference gene primers was used by the study to estimate nucleated cell counts. This table comes from immunoSEQ multiplex PCR, and its TCRdb copy is limited to in-frame clones, with some not included. That table gives V, J and clone size, and the DNA gave D and trimming. The table lists around 150,000 clones, approximately 80% of them singletons, with about 10% in the top ten. The specimen sequenced was peripheral blood. This clonotype originated in an elderly woman with active or convalescent COVID-19.

CDR3 sequence (DNA): TGTGCCAGCAGTTACGAGCCCTATGGCTACACCTTC. This translates into CASSYEPYGYTF. This chain connects TRBV6-2 or TRBV6-3 to TRBJ1-2, with D hard to call. Germline V CDR1 and CDR2: MNHEY, SVGEGT. There are 12 residues in the CDR3. Trimming left V 2 bases short and J 4 bases short, with 5 bases between.